Each of the 8 T cell receptor beta chains below was sequenced from the same sample in a study of blood T cells in healthy people across ages. Through a sample-barcoded 5' primer and a J-beta primer mix, a second PCR was run for roughly 7 to 11 cycles. TCRdb redid the calling of the 5' RACE reads with MiXCR, one entry per CDR3 protein. Of around 900,000 distinct CDR3 sequences in the sample, around 30% are singletons; the top ten hold roughly a sixth. Sequencing used blood. The receptors derive from a woman of 80 years or more in good health.

This clonotype occurred many times. V and J are TRBV18 and TRBJ2-7; 7 nucleotides align to TRBD1. In germline, CDR1 is KGHSH, CDR2 LQKENI. The CDR3 length is 14 residues. Trimming at V came to 6 bases and at J to 2 bases, leaving 7 bases not matched to a gene. CDR3 region: CASSPGQPTYEQYF. CDR3 coding DNA: TGTGCCAGCTCGCCGGGACAGCCCACCTACGAGCAGTACTTC.

Note on this clonotype: A read error is possible here, since a much larger clone lies one base away. The chain employs TRBV12-3 or TRBV12-4 and TRBJ2-1; weak D call: TRBD1 (6 bases). CDR3 length equals 15 residues. Written as DNA, the CDR3 is TGTGACAGCAGTTCCGGGACAACCAATCGGAATGAGCAGTTCTTC. As protein: CDSSSGTTNRNEQFF.

Comments on this clonotype: A much larger clone differs by one base, so this may be a read error. This chain connects TRBV6-2 or TRBV6-3 to TRBJ2-3; tentatively, D is TRBD1 or TRBD2 (5 bases each). Per the germline V gene, CDR1 is MNHEY and CDR2 is SVGEGT. Trimming removed 2 bases at V and 8 bases at J, with 11 bases between. The CDR3 spans 13 residues. CDR3 in amino acids: CASSYGTTGTQYF. CDR3 DNA sequence: TGTGCCAGCAGTTACGGGACGACGGGTACGCAGTATTTT.

This clonotype showed up just once. The chain recombines TRBV14 with TRBJ2-7, with D perhaps TRBD2 (6 bases). The CDR3 runs 16 residues. Trimming left V 1 base short and J 5 bases short, with 18 bases between. Germline V gene lookup returns CDR1 SGHDN and CDR2 FVKESK. Here the CDR3 reads CASSQAARLANHEQYF. The CDR3 coding sequence is TGTGCCAGCAGCCAAGCAGCTCGCCTAGCGAACCACGAGCAGTACTTC.

In this sample, this clonotype turned up many times. This sequence joins TRBV7-9 and TRBJ2-1, with 8 nucleotides matching TRBD2. Per germline, CDR1 SEHNR and CDR2 FQNEAQ (reference sequence). J lost 6 bases, V lost 5 bases, and 9 bases had no gene match. The CDR3 consists of 15 residues. This CDR3 reads CASSPTAGGINEQFF. CDR3 DNA sequence: TGTGCCAGCAGCCCTACCGCGGGGGGAATCAATGAGCAGTTCTTC.

The rearrangement uses TRBV7-6 and TRBJ2-5; 9 positions agree with TRBD1. J was trimmed by 11 bases and V by 5 bases; bases with no gene match: 15. This CDR3 is built from 15 residues. Per germline, CDR1 SGHVS and CDR2 FNYEAQ. CDR3 residues: CASSPTGGVIGEQYF. The CDR3 DNA sequence: TGTGCCAGCAGCCCAACAGGGGGCGTGATAGGAGAGCAGTACTTC. The whole variable domain, filled in from reference TRBV7-6 and TRBJ2-5, reads GAGVSQSPRYKVTKRGQDVALRCDPISGHVSLYWYRQALGQGPEFLTYFNYEAQQDKSGLPNDRFSAERPEGSISTLTIQRTEQRDSAMYRCASSPTGGVIGEQYFGPGTRLLVL.

This clonotype was seen a few times. This sequence joins TRBV6-2 or TRBV6-3 and TRBJ1-5; 8 bases are shared with TRBD1. The CDR3 contains 14 residues. With 4 bases clipped from V and 7 bases from J, the junction kept 6 bases outside the gene matches. Per the germline V gene, CDR1 is MNHEY and CDR2 is SVGEGT. CDR3 sequence: CASSWTGNGQPQHF. Written as DNA, the CDR3 is TGTGCCAGCAGTTGGACAGGGAACGGCCAGCCCCAGCATTTT.

In DNA form, the CDR3 reads TGTGCCAGCAGCTTGAGCCGACAACTAAATCAGCCCCAGCATTTT. Protein: CASSLSRQLNQPQHF. The gene calls are TRBV5-6 and TRBJ1-5; no clear D gene. Germline V gene data show CDR1 as SGHDT and CDR2 as YYEEEE. Trimming took 1 base from V and 4 from J, leaving 12 bases between them. There are 15 residues in the CDR3.